This TCR beta chain stems from a study of identical twins. General study findings and limits: Part of the zero-insertion signal could reflect confounding by invariant MAIT and iNKT cells.

The CDR3 contains 15 residues. Per germline, CDR1 SEHNR and CDR2 FQNEAQ (reference sequence). The germline V and J ends were trimmed by 2 bases and 1 base, with 11 bases remaining between them. This clonotype was detected only a few times. Its antigen is unknown. Template switching, a step in the protocol, added a universal primer site, and cDNA carried unique molecular identifiers. TCRdb ran MiXCR on the 5' RACE reads and lists one entry per CDR3 protein. The table shows 400,000 to 550,000 distinct CDR3 sequences, with approximately 22% occurring only once. These data were also filed under a second study, of T cells expressing NK-cell markers. From that report: Several experiments employed an anti-gamma-delta TCR antibody to confine sorting to alpha-beta TCR T cells. The HCMV specificity of the expanded NKG2C+ T cell clones stayed unresolved.

The source of this sequence is a young woman in good health. The V gene is TRBV7-9, the J gene TRBJ2-5; D is undetermined. The specimen sequenced was CD4+ T cells sorted from blood. The CDR3 DNA sequence: TGTGCCAGCAGCTTACCACAAGCCTTCCAAGAGACCCAGTACTTC. Protein product: CASSLPQAFQETQYF.